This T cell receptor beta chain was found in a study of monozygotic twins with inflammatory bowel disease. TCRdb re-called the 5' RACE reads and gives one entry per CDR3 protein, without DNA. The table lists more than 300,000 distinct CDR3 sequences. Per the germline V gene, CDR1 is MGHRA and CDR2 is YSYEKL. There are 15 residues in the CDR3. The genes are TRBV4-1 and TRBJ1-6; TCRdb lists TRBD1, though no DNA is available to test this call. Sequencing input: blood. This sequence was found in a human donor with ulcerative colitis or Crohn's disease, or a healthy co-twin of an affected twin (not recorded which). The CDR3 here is CASSFRDNPNSPLHF.